Listed here are 30 T cell receptor beta chains from one sample, sequenced in a study of blood T cell repertoires in COVID-19. Clones were read by immunoSEQ multiplex PCR, and TCRdb kept only the in-frame ones, dropping some. The sample contains roughly 140,000 clones, roughly 85% of which appear only once. The material sequenced was peripheral blood. Source of these receptors: a man aged 45-60 years with acute or convalescent COVID-19.

This sequence joins TRBV6-5 and TRBJ1-2; D possibly corresponds to TRBD1 (5 bases). The germline V gene encodes CDR1 MNHEY and CDR2 SVGAGI. The CDR3 has 14 amino acids. Trimming removed 4 bases at V and 4 bases at J, with 13 bases between. The CDR3 here is CASSSVAGLYGYTF. The DNA for the CDR3 is TGTGCCAGCAGTTCCGTTGCAGGGCTCTATGGCTACACCTTC.

This chain connects TRBV7-9 to TRBJ1-1, with D unclear. The germline CDR1 and CDR2 sequences are SEHNR and FQNEAQ (reference sequence). This CDR3 region has 12 residues. The V and J ends lost 2 bases and 6 bases respectively, with 7 bases between them. The DNA of the CDR3 is TGTGCCAGCAGCTTAATGGCCGCTGAAGCTTTCTTT. Translating it yields CASSLMAAEAFF.

On this clone itself: One end of the junction fails to match germline, which may point to a read error. The chain employs TRBV13 and TRBJ2-1, with unresolved D. The CDR3 spans 14 residues. The V gene's germline CDR1 is PRHDT and CDR2 FYEKMQ (reference sequence). This CDR3 reads CASSRSRSSNEQFF. CDR3 coding DNA: TGTGCCAGCAGCCGGAGCCGGTCCTCCAATGAGCAGTTCTTC.

V usage is TRBV10-1 and J usage is TRBJ1-1; no reliable D call. There are 13 residues in the CDR3. V was pared by 5 bases and J by 0 bases, with 7 bases between. Germline values: CDR1 WNHNN, CDR2 SYGVQD (reference sequence). CDR3 sequence (DNA): TGCGCCAGCAGTTCCCAGATGAACACTGAAGCTTTCTTT. Its translation: CASSSQMNTEAFF.

The CDR3 spells CASSIEPGAYEQYF. The CDR3 region has the DNA TGTGCCAGTAGTATAGAGCCAGGGGCGTATGAGCAGTACTTC. The chain carries TRBV19 and TRBJ2-7, with D possibly TRBD1 on 6 matching bases. In germline, CDR1 is LNHDA, CDR2 SQIVND (reference sequence). Trimming cost V 0 bases and J 7 bases, with 13 bases left between them. The length of the CDR3 is 14 residues.

This clone was seen once. V is TRBV7-9 and J is TRBJ1-6; TRBD1 aligns across 8 bases. The CDR3 is made up of 14 amino acids. Trimming cost V 5 bases and J 7 bases; bases outside gene matches: 4. CDR1 is SEHNR, CDR2 FQNEAQ, per germline (reference sequence). CDR3 protein: CASSPGGRNSPLHF. The CDR3 region has the DNA TGTGCCAGCAGCCCAGGGGGCAGAAATTCACCCCTCCACTTT.

The chain couples TRBV28 to TRBJ1-2; 9 nucleotides align to TRBD1. This CDR3 spans 17 amino acids. CDR1 and CDR2 from the germline V gene are MDHEN and SYDVKM. Trimming removed 8 bases from V and 4 bases from J; junction bases left unmatched: 17. The CDR3 DNA sequence: TGTGCCAGCCGCGAACCTCTCGGACAGGGGTTTCTCTATGGCTACACCTTC. Residues: CASREPLGQGFLYGYTF.

This clone appeared a single time. This sequence joins TRBV5-4 and TRBJ2-2; 12 nucleotides match TRBD2. Germline V gene data show CDR1 as SGHNT and CDR2 as YYREEE (reference sequence). V lost 0 bases to trimming and J lost 1 base; unmatched junction nucleotides: 7. CDR3 length equals 19 residues. The CDR3 bases are TGTGCCAGCAGCTTGGGGGGACTAGCGGGTACTATGAACACCGGGGAGCTGTTTTTT. Translating gives CASSLGGLAGTMNTGELFF.

The chain has TRBV5-8 and TRBJ2-7; D gene uncertain. The germline V and J ends were trimmed by 4 bases and 2 bases, with 13 bases remaining between them. CDR3 length equals 14 residues. In germline, CDR1 is SGHTS, CDR2 YDEGEE. DNA for the CDR3: TGTGCCAGCAGCGACCCGAGGTTCCCCTACGAGCAGTACTTC. Amino acid sequence: CASSDPRFPYEQYF.

The V call is TRBV20-1, the J call TRBJ2-7, with D unresolved. Trimming left V 3 bases short and J 0 bases short, with 12 bases between. Germline assignment: CDR1 DFQATT and CDR2 SNEGSKA (reference sequence). The CDR3 contains 14 residues. The CDR3 nucleotides read TGCAGTGCTAGTTCTGGCCTTCACTCCTACGAGCAGTACTTC. As protein: CSASSGLHSYEQYF.

By sample share, this clone is medium-sized. The chain links TRBV18 to TRBJ2-5; TRBD2 matches at 8 bases. CDR3 size: 16 residues. Germline-derived CDR1 and CDR2 are KGHSH and LQKENI. Unmatched junction bases numbered 10, after V lost 3 bases and J lost 4 bases. CDR3 sequence reads: CASSPDGGAGRETQYF. The DNA of the CDR3 is TGTGCCAGCTCACCGGACGGGGGGGCAGGGAGAGAGACCCAGTACTTC.

This clone showed up just a few times. The rearrangement uses TRBV25-1 and TRBJ2-7; D is unclear. The germline V gene has CDR1 MGHDK and CDR2 SYGVNS. The V and J ends lost 1 base and 6 bases respectively, with 4 bases between them. The CDR3 is 11 amino acids. CDR3 sequence reads: CASSEFLEQYF. In DNA, the CDR3 is TGTGCCAGCAGTGAATTTCTCGAGCAGTACTTC.

The rearrangement links TRBV19 to TRBJ2-1, with D possibly being TRBD1 (6 bases). The germline V gene has CDR1 LNHDA and CDR2 SQIVND (reference sequence). The CDR3 spans 13 residues. Trimming removed 5 bases at V and 9 bases at J, with 14 bases between. As DNA, the CDR3 is TGTGCCAGTAGTCCAGGGGAAGGACCTGAGCAGTTCTTC. Protein: CASSPGEGPEQFF.

CDR3 in DNA: TGTGCCAGCAGCTTTTCGACAGGGATCTCTGGAAACACCATATATTTT. Protein sequence: CASSFSTGISGNTIYF. The chain recombines TRBV5-4 with TRBJ1-3; TRBD1 aligns across 7 bases. This CDR3 is 16 amino acids long. Trimming cost V 2 bases and J 0 bases; bases outside gene matches: 5. Germline V lookup: CDR1 SGHNT, CDR2 YYREEE (reference sequence). Filled out from reference TRBV5-4 and TRBJ1-3, the complete variable domain reads ETGVTQSPTHLIKTRGQQVTLRCSSQSGHNTVSWYQQALGQGPQFIFQYYREEENGRGNFPPRFSGLQFPNYSSELNVNALELDDSALYLCASSFSTGISGNTIYFGEGSWLTVV.

The V gene is TRBV14, the J gene TRBJ2-7, with 8 bases identical to TRBD2. Per germline, CDR1 SGHDN and CDR2 FVKESK. CDR3 size: 19 residues. The V and J ends lost 1 base and 4 bases, in that order; junction bases with no gene match: 18. CDR3 in DNA: TGTGCCAGCAGCCAAGGTTGGGTAGCGGGATATAAGGGGACTTACGAGCAGTACTTC. As protein: CASSQGWVAGYKGTYEQYF.

V gene TRBV20-1 combines with J gene TRBJ2-1; no definite D call. This CDR3 region has 11 residues. V gave up 6 bases and J gave up 9 bases, with 12 bases separating them. Germline assignment: CDR1 DFQATT and CDR2 SNEGSKA (reference sequence). CDR3 nucleotides: TGCAGTGCCGCCGCGCATAGTGAGCAGTTCTTC. Its translation: CSAAAHSEQFF.

The chain recombines TRBV7-2 with TRBJ2-7; weak D call: TRBD1 (5 bases). This CDR3 region has 15 residues. V shed 6 bases and J shed 0 bases, with 15 bases lying between them. Germline V gene data show CDR1 as SGHTA and CDR2 as FQGNSA. The CDR3 loop is CASRRTQESSYEQYF. CDR3 coding DNA: TGTGCCAGCAGACGAACACAGGAGAGCTCCTACGAGCAGTACTTC.

This sequence joins TRBV9 and TRBJ1-2, with no clear D. V dropped 3 bases and J dropped 3 bases, with 12 bases sitting between them. The CDR3 is 14 amino acids. Germline V gene data show CDR1 as SGDLS and CDR2 as YYNGEE. This chain's CDR3 is CASSAFRGDYGYTF. Written as DNA, the CDR3 is TGTGCCAGCAGCGCCTTTCGAGGAGACTATGGCTACACCTTC.

This chain uses TRBV7-2 with TRBJ2-2; 11 nucleotides match TRBD2. Germline lookup yields CDR1 SGHTA and CDR2 FQGNSA. This CDR3 has 16 residues. The V and J ends lost 4 bases and 7 bases, in that order; junction bases with no gene match: 8. The CDR3 protein is CASSSSGGQGGGELFF. CDR3 bases: TGTGCCAGCAGCTCTAGCGGGGGGCAGGGCGGCGGGGAGCTGTTTTTT.

The chain recombines TRBV21-1 with TRBJ1-5; the D segment call TRBD1 is taken from the table without a DNA check. TRBV21-1 is noted as a pseudogene. The CDR3 totals 19 residues. The CDR3 loop reads CASSKGQMVRRTVTQPQHF. The CDR3 coding sequence is TGTGCCAGCAGCAAGGGGCAGATGGTCCGGAGGACAGTAACTCAGCCCCAGCATTTT.

This clone has a handful of counts. The gene calls are TRBV25-1 and TRBJ2-7; D is unclear. The ends were cut back, 6 bases at V and 0 bases at J, with 12 bases in the middle. Germline CDR1 is MGHDK and CDR2 is SYGVNS. This CDR3 contains 14 residues. The CDR3 loop reads CASSLSGSSYEQYF. CDR3 coding DNA: TGTGCCAGCAGCCTTTCAGGAAGCTCCTACGAGCAGTACTTC.

Only one count was recorded for this clone. The chain joins TRBV6-6 to TRBJ1-2; D is unresolved. This CDR3 contains 11 residues. Trimming removed 5 bases from V and 5 bases from J, with 6 bases in between. Germline assignment: CDR1 MNHNY and CDR2 SVGAGI (reference sequence). As DNA, the CDR3 is TGTGCCAGCAGTGAGTCGTATGGCTACACCTTC. This gives the protein CASSESYGYTF.

The chain carries TRBV10-1 and TRBJ1-1; no firm D call. The V and J ends lost 8 bases and 0 bases respectively, with 10 bases between them. CDR3 length equals 13 residues. Germline assignment: CDR1 WNHNN and CDR2 SYGVQD (reference sequence). In DNA form, the CDR3 reads TGCGCCAGCGCTGACACCATGAACACTGAAGCTTTCTTT. It translates to CASADTMNTEAFF.

V usage is TRBV4-1 and J usage is TRBJ2-2; 7 positions match TRBD2. The CDR3 is made up of 17 amino acids. The trim removed 1 base at V and 5 bases at J, leaving 10 bases unmatched. CDR1 and CDR2 from the germline V gene are MGHRA and YSYEKL. Written as DNA, the CDR3 is TGCGCCAGCAGCCAAGTCGTGATGGCGGGAGTTACCGGGGAGCTGTTTTTT. Translated: CASSQVVMAGVTGELFF.

CDR3 nucleotides: TGTGCCAGTAGTAGGGCCACTCTGAGCTCCTACAATGAGCAGTTCTTC. The encoded protein is CASSRATLSSYNEQFF. The genes are TRBV19 and TRBJ2-1, with D unresolved. In germline, CDR1 is LNHDA, CDR2 SQIVND (reference sequence). The CDR3 length is 16 residues. V shed 4 bases and J shed 0 bases, with 13 bases lying between them. The variable domain in full, with the rest retrieved from reference TRBV19 and TRBJ2-1, is DGGITQSPKYLFRKEGQNVTLSCEQNLNHDAMYWYRQDPGQGLRLIYYSQIVNDFQKGDIAEGYSVSREKKESFPLTVTSAQKNPTAFYLCASSRATLSSYNEQFFGPGTRLTVL.

CDR3 protein: CASSPQGQGNEQYF. As DNA, the CDR3 is TGTGCCAGCAGCCCCCAGGGACAGGGGAACGAGCAGTACTTC. This sequence joins TRBV7-9 and TRBJ2-7; 10 nucleotides match TRBD1. The CDR3 runs 14 residues. Germline CDR1 and CDR2: SEHNR and FQNEAQ (reference sequence). Germline trimming cut 5 bases from V and 5 bases from J; bases unmatched to any gene: 6. Using reference TRBV7-9 and TRBJ2-7 for the parts outside the CDR3, the full variable domain is DTGVSQNPRHKITKRGQNVTFRCDPISEHNRLYWYRQTLGQGPEFLTYFQNEAQLEKSRLLSDRFSAERPKGSFSTLEIQRTEQGDSAMYLCASSPQGQGNEQYFGPGTRLTVT.

CDR3 DNA: TGTGCCAGCAGTGTCCGGGACACCTTTAGGAATAACTATGGCTACACCTTC. Translated, it gives CASSVRDTFRNNYGYTF. The chain uses TRBV6-1 and TRBJ1-2; D is perhaps TRBD1 (6 bases). V was cut by 4 bases and J by 1 base, with 19 bases left in between. Germline V gives CDR1 MNHNS, CDR2 SASEGT. This CDR3 has 17 amino acids.

This clone was seen only once. The J gene is TRBJ2-7, the V gene TRBV30; D possibly corresponds to TRBD2 (6 bases). The length of the CDR3 is 12 residues. Germline V gene sequence: CDR1 GTSNPN, CDR2 SVGIG (reference sequence). Trimming removed 4 bases at V and 4 bases at J, with 11 bases between. CDR3 protein: CAWNRLGYEQYF. In DNA, the CDR3 is TGTGCCTGGAATCGACTAGGATACGAGCAGTACTTC.

The chain couples TRBV7-9 to TRBJ2-7; 9 bases map to TRBD2. This CDR3 is 14 amino acids long. V was clipped by 1 base and J by 6 bases; unmatched bases: 4. The germline gives CDR1 SEHNR, CDR2 FQNEAQ (reference sequence). The CDR3 region is CASSLGGRAREQYF. The CDR3 DNA follows: TGTGCCAGCAGCTTAGGCGGGAGGGCCCGCGAGCAGTACTTC.

This chain connects TRBV9 to TRBJ2-7; D is ambiguous. CDR3 length equals 12 residues. Germline CDR1 reads SGDLS; CDR2 reads YYNGEE. V dropped 0 bases and J dropped 6 bases, with 7 bases sitting between them. The CDR3: CASSVGTGEQYF. CDR3 nucleotides: TGTGCCAGCAGCGTAGGAACCGGCGAGCAGTACTTC.